The T cell receptor (beta chain) described here comes from a study of blood T cell repertoires in COVID-19. Trimming cost V 6 bases and J 0 bases; bases outside gene matches: 9. Germline CDR1 is MGHDK and CDR2 is SYGVNS. The CDR3 covers 16 residues. Per the study methods: Amplification with reference gene primers provided the estimates of nucleated cell counts. Produced via immunoSEQ multiplex PCR; TCRdb's table is partial and in-frame only. The V and J calls and the clone size are those of that table, but D and trimming were determined from the DNA. This table holds around 72,000 clones, roughly 90% found once.

This TCR derives from a man aged 50 to 59 with acute or convalescent COVID-19. The rearrangement uses TRBV25-1 and TRBJ1-2; 8 bases match TRBD1. The source material was peripheral blood. This CDR3 is CASSADRGKANYGYTF. The CDR3 nucleotides are TGTGCCAGCAGCGCTGACAGGGGTAAAGCTAACTATGGCTACACCTTC.